This TCR beta chain emerged from a study of CD8 T cells in Susac syndrome (dated by TCRdb to between 2017 and 2020). About the investigation overall: Among the Susac syndrome patients who were sequenced, clinically active disease was present in more than 5 and clinical remission was observed in fewer than 10. At blood withdrawal, Susac syndrome patients were either therapy-naive, taking corticosteroids (in some cases with IVIg as well), or taking IVIg alone. Whether CD8+ T cell activation and differentiation in Susac syndrome was antigen driven was tested using repertoire sequencing. Overall study outcomes, separate from this receptor: The number of individuals in the TCR sequencing and HLA analysis was recognized as being relatively small. In patients with Susac syndrome, the CD4+ T cell repertoire showed no detectable clonal expansion.

Trimming at the junction amounts to 1 base on V and 8 bases on J, and the germline ends lie 18 bases apart. Its CDR3 holds 15 amino acids, cysteine through phenylalanine. Only CDR3 DNA remains: 45 bases, in frame from the first base. The germline V gene (reference sequence) supplies CDR1 DFQATT and CDR2 SNEGSKA. RNA was extracted using the RNeasy kit, and roughly 0.45 to 1 microgram was reverse transcribed with random hexamers. The immunoSEQ multiplex PCR assay, which covers 54 Vbeta and 13 Jbeta segments, was used to amplify TCR beta CDR3 regions. PCR amplification bias was corrected using a synthetic template baseline for primer optimization and computational correction. The paper's data handling went like this. Reads were annotated to V, D and J genes per IMGT and analyzed with immunoSEQ Analyzer, keeping only productive sequences. Clonality was computed as one minus Shannon entropy normalized by log2 of the number of productive unique sequences. For each patient and control, public and private clones were evaluated within the 100 most prevalent clones. A clone was defined as Susac-specific if it was absent from the healthy and MS cohorts, from some 980 published viral clones and from other ImmuneACCESS disease sequences. The raw public reads went through TCRdb reprocessing: fastp at Q25, MiXCR clone calling, in-frame beta chains kept. Each CDR3 protein gets just one entry, which takes the most common genes and DNA from the rows behind it. The V and J calls reflect TCRdb's pipeline rather than the authors' work. The sample includes some 68,000 distinct CDR3 sequences, with roughly 93% observed a single time. The leading ten clones occupy roughly 0.15% of the sample.

Peripheral blood CD8+ and CD4+ T cells from healthy donors, Susac syndrome patients and multiple sclerosis patients were profiled by high-throughput TCR beta sequencing. The Susac syndrome patients fulfilled recently defined diagnostic criteria for definite or probable disease. Bulk CD8+ and CD4+ T cells were purified by magnetic negative isolation, whereas CD8+ TEMRA cells were enriched by FACS. Blood was drawn into EDTA tubes, processed within 24 hours, and PBMCs were isolated by density gradient centrifugation. PBMCs destined for TCR sequencing were cryopreserved in liquid nitrogen and later thawed in a 37 °C water bath. The sorted or isolated CD4+, CD8+ and CD8+ TEMRA cells had a purity of 90% or higher. With regard to this clonotype: No cognate antigen has been identified for it. Per-nucleotide qualities are absent, and no much larger clonotype sits a single base away.

This clonotype was obtained from a human donor with Susac syndrome. Rearrangement joined TRBV20-1 to TRBJ2-1, and possibly TRBD1, on 5 matching bases. Sequencing input: CD4+ T cells from PBMCs. The encoded CDR3 is CSARGRSGYSHEQFF. The base sequence is TGCAGTGCTAGAGGCCGATCAGGGTATAGCCATGAGCAGTTCTTC.